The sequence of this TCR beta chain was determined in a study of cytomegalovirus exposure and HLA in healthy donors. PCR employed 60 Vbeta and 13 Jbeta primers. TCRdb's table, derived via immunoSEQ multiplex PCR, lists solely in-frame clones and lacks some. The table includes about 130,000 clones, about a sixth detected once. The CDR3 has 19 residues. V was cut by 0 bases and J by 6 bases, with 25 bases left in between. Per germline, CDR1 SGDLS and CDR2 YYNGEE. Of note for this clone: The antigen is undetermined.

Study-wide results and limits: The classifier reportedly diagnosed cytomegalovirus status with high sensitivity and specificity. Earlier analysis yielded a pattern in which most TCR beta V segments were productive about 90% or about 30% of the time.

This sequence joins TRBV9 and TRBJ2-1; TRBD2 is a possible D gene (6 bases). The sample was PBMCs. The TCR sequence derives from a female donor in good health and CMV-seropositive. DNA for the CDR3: TGTGCCAGCAGCGTAGCGGTGGGACTGACAGCAGGGCTGGGCAATGAGCAGTTCTTC. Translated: CASSVAVGLTAGLGNEQFF. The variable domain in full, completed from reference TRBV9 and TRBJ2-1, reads DSGVTQTPKHLITATGQRVTLRCSPRSGDLSVYWYQQSLDQGLQFLIQYYNGEERAKGNILERFSAQQFPDLHSELNLSSLELGDSALYFCASSVAVGLTAGLGNEQFFGPGTRLTVL.